Listed below are T cell receptor beta chains from one sample, sequenced in a study of molecular identifiers for immune sequencing clone quantification. TCRdb re-analysed the PCR reads in MiXCR, keeping a single row per CDR3 protein. This table has 490,000 or so distinct CDR3 sequences, about 22% appearing once. Sequenced: naive CD8+ T cells from blood, with Jurkat cell RNA spiked in. Receptors were obtained from a human donor in good health. Some libraries in this study had Jurkat cell RNA spiked in. Each CDR3 is given with its conserved first and last residue. The D gene is left open where the match is weak. The size field is filled for only some rows; it gives once, few, many or a size class.

J	V	D	size	DNA	CDR3
TRBJ2-1	TRBV10-3	TRBD1	few	TGTGCCATCAGTGAGTCGGCAGGGGGCTCCTACAATGAGCAGTTCTTC	CAISESAGGSYNEQFF
TRBJ2-1	TRBV29-1	NA	many	TGCAGCGTTGTGTCCCAGGGGTTTCGGAATGAGCAGTTCTTC	CSVVSQGFRNEQFF
TRBJ2-6	TRBV30	NA	many	TGTGCCTGGAGTATAGGGGCCGGGGCCAACGTCCTGACTTTC	CAWSIGAGANVLTF
TRBJ2-4	TRBV20-1	NA	NA	TGCAGTGCTAGAGGGCAGGGGAGGGACATTCAGTACTTC	CSARGQGRDIQYF
TRBJ2-7	TRBV4-3	TRBD1	many	TGCGCCAGCAGCCAAGATCGGGACAGGGGGTACGAGCAGTACTTC	CASSQDRDRGYEQYF
TRBJ1-2	TRBV7-9	NA	NA	TGTGCCAGCAGCTTAGCACAGGAGAGTGGCTACACCTTC	CASSLAQESGYTF
TRBJ2-1	TRBV7-8	NA	many	TGTGCCAGCAGCTTAGCTCGTGAGCAGTTCTTC	CASSLAREQFF
TRBJ2-7	TRBV29-1	TRBD2	few	TGCAGCGTTGAAGACACTAGCGGGACAGACGAGCAGTACTTC	CSVEDTSGTDEQYF
TRBJ1-5	TRBV19	NA	NA	TGTGTCACAGCTCCCACGACGGGGGTCCAGCCCCAGCATTTT	CVTAPTTGVQPQHF
TRBJ2-7	TRBV27	TRBD2	few	TGTGCCAGCAGTTTAAGTTGGAGCGGGACCTCCTACGAGCAGTACTTC	CASSLSWSGTSYEQYF